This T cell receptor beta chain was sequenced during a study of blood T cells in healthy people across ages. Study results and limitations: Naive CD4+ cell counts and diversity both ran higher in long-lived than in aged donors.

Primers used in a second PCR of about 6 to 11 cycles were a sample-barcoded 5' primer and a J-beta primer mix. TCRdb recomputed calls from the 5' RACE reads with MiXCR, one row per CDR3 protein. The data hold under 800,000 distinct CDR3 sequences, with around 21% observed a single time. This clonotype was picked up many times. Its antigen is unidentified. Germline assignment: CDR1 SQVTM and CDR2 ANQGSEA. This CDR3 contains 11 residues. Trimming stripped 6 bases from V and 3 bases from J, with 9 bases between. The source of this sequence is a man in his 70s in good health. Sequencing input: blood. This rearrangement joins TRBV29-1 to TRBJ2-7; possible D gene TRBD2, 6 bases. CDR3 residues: CSVDGGYEQYF. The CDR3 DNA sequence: TGCAGCGTAGACGGGGGCTACGAGCAGTACTTC.